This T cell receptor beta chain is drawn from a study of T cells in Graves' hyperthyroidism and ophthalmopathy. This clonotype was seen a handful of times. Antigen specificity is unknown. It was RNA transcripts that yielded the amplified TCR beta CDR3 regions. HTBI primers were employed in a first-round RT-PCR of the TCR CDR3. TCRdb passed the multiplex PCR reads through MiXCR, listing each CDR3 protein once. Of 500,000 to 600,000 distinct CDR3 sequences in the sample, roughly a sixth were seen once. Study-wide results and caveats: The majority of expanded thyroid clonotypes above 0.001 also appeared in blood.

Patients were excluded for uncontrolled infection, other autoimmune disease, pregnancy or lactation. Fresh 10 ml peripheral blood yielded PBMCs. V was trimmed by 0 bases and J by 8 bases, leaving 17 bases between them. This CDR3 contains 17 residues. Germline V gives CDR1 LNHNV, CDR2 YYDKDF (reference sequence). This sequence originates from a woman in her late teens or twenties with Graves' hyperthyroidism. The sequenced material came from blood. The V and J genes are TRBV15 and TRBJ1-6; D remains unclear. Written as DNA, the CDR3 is TGTGCCACCAGCAGAGACCCCCCCGGGTCCGGGTATTCACCCCTCCACTTT. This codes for CATSRDPPGSGYSPLHF.